The clone carrying this T cell receptor (beta chain) was observed a single time. Generated by immunoSEQ multiplex PCR, the TCRdb table keeps only in-frame clones and is missing some. Seen here are some 250,000 clones, nearly 90% observed once, and the top ten hold approximately 0.8%. The CDR3 sequence is 15 residues long. Germline trimming cut 3 bases from V and 1 base from J; bases unmatched to any gene: 9. Looked up from germline, CDR1 is DFQATT and CDR2 is SNEGSKA (reference sequence). The data stem from a study of blood T cell repertoires in COVID-19. This chain uses TRBV20-1 with TRBJ2-7, with 7 bases that match TRBD1. Sequenced input: peripheral blood. The receptor was isolated from a woman between 25 and 40 years old with acute or convalescent COVID-19. CDR3 sequence (DNA): TGCAGTGCTAGTACGAACAGGGGTCGATCCTACGAGCAGTACTTC. As protein: CSASTNRGRSYEQYF.